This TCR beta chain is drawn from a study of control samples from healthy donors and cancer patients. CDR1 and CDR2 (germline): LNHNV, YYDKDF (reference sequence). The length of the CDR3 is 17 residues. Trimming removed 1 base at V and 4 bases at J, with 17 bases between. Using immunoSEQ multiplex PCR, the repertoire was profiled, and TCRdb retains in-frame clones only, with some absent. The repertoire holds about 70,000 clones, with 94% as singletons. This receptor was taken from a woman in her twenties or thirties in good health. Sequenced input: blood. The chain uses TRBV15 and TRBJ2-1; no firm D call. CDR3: CATSRGPPERLYNEQFF. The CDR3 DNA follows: TGTGCCACCAGCAGAGGCCCTCCCGAGCGCTTGTACAATGAGCAGTTCTTC.